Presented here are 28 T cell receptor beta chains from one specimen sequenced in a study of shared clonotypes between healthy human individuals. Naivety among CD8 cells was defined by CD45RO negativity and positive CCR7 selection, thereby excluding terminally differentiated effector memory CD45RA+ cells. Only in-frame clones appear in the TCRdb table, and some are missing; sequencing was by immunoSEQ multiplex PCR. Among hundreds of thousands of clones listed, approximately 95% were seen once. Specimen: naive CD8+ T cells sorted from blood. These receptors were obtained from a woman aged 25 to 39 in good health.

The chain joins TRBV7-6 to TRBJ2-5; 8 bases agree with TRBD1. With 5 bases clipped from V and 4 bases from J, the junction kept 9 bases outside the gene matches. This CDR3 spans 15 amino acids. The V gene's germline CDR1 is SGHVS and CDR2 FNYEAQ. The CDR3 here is CASSLPTGVRETQYF. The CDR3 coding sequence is TGTGCCAGCAGCCTCCCGACAGGGGTACGAGAGACCCAGTACTTC.

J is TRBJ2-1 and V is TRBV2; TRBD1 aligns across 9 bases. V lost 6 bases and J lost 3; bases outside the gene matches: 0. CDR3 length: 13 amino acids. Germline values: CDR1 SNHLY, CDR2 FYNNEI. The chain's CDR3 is CASRTGGYNEQFF. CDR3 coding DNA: TGTGCCAGCAGGACAGGGGGCTACAATGAGCAGTTCTTC.

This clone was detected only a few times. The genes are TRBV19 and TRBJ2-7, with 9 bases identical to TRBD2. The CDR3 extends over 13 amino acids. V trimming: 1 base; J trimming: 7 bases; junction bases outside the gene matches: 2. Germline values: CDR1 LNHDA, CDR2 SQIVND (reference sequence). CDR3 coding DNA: TGTGCCAGTAGTATAGGGCTAGCGGGGGAGCAGTACTTC. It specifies CASSIGLAGEQYF.

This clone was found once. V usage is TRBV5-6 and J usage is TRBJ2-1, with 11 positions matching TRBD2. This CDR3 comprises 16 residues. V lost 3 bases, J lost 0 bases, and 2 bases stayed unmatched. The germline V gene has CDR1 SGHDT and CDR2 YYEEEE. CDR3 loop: CASSWGTSGSYNEQFF. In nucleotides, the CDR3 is TGTGCCAGCAGCTGGGGGACTAGCGGCTCCTACAATGAGCAGTTCTTC.

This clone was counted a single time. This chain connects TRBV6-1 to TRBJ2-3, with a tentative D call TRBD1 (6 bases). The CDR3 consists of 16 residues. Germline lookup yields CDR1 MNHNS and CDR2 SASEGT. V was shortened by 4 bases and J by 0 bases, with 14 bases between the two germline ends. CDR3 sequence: CASSALRGTSTDTQYF. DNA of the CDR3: TGTGCCAGCAGTGCACTCAGGGGAACTAGCACAGATACGCAGTATTTT.

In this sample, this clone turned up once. This CDR3 reads CASSLQGAGGYEQYF. The CDR3 DNA follows: TGTGCCAGCAGTCTCCAGGGGGCCGGGGGCTACGAGCAGTACTTC. The J gene is TRBJ2-7, the V gene TRBV6-5, with 8 nucleotides matching TRBD1. Germline loops: CDR1 MNHEY, CDR2 SVGAGI. The ends lost 5 bases at V and 3 bases at J; junction bases unmatched: 9. There are 15 residues in the CDR3.

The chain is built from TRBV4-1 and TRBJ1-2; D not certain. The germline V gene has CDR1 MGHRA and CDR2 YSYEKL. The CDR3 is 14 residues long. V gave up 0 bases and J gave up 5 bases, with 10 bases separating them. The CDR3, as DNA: TGCGCCAGCAGCCAAGATAAGTACGGTTATGGCTACACCTTC. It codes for CASSQDKYGYGYTF.

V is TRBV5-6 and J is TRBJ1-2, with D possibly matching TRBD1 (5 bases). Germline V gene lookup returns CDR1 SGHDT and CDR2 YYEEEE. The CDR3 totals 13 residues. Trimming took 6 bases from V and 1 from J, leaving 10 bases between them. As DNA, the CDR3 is TGTGCCAGCATTGGGGGGGATAACTATGGCTACACCTTC. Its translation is CASIGGDNYGYTF.

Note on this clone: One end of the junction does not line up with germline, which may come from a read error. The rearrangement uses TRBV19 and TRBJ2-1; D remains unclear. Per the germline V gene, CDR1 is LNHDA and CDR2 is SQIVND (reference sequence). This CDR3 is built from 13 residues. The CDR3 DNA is TGTGCCAGTAGTATAGTGGGCTACAGTGAGCAGTTCTTC. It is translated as CASSIVGYSEQFF.

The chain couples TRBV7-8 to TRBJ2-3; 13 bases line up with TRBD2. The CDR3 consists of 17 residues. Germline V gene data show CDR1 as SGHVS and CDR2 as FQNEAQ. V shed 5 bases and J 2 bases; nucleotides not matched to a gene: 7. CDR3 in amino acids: CASSEWTSGRDTDTQYF. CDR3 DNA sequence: TGTGCCAGCAGCGAGTGGACTAGCGGGAGAGACACAGATACGCAGTATTTT.

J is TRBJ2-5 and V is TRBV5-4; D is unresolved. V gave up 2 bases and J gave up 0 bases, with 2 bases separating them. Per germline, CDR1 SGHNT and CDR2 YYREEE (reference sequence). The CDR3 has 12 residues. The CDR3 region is CASSLHQETQYF. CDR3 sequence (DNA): TGTGCCAGCAGCTTACACCAAGAGACCCAGTACTTC.

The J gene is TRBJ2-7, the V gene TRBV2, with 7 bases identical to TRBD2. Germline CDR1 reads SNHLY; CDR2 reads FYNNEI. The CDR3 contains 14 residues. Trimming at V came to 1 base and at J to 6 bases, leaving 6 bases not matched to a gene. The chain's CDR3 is CASSEGGEGSEQYF. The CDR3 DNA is TGTGCCAGCAGTGAAGGAGGGGAGGGGTCCGAGCAGTACTTC.

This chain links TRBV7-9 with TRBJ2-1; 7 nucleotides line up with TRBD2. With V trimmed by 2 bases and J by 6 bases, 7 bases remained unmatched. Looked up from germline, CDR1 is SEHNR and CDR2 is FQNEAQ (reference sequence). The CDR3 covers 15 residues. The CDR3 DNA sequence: TGTGCCAGCAGCTTAACTCGCGGGAGTTTCAATGAGCAGTTCTTC. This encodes CASSLTRGSFNEQFF.

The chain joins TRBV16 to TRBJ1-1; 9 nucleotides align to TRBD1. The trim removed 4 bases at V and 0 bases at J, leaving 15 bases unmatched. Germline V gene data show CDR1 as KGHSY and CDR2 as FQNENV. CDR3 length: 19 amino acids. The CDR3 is CASSRAGPGQGSMNTEAFF. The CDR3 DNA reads TGTGCCAGCAGCCGTGCAGGGCCGGGACAGGGTTCGATGAACACTGAAGCTTTCTTT.

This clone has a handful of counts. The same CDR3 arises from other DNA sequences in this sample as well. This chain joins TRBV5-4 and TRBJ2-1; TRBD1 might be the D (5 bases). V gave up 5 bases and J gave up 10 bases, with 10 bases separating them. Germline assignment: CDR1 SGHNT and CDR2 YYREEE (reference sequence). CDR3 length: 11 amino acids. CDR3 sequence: CASSSDSEQFF. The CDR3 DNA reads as TGTGCCAGCAGTTCCGACAGCGAGCAGTTCTTC.

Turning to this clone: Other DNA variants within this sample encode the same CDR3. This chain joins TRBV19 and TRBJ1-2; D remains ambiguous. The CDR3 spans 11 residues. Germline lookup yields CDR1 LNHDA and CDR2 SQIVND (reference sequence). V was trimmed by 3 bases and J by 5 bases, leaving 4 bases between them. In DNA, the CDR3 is TGTGCCAGTAGTATGGGGTATGGCTACACCTTC. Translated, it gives CASSMGYGYTF.

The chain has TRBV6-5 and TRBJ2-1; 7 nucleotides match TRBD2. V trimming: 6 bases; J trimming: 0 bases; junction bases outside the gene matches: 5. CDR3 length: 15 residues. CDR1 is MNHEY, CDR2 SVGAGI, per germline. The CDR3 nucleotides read TGTGCCAGCAGCCCCGGGACTACCTCCTACAATGAGCAGTTCTTC. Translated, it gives CASSPGTTSYNEQFF.

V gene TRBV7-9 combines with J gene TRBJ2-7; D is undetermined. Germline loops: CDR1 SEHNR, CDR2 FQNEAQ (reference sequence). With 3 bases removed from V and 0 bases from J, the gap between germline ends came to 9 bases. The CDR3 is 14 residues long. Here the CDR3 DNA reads TGTGCCAGCAGCTTTCAATCCGCCTCCTACGAGCAGTACTTC. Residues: CASSFQSASYEQYF.

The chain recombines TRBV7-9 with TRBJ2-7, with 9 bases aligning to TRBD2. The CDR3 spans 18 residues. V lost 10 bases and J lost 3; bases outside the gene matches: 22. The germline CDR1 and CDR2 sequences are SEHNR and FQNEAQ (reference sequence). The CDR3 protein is CATYDLAGTLATHYEQYF. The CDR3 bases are TGTGCCACTTATGACCTAGCGGGGACCCTAGCGACCCACTACGAGCAGTACTTC.

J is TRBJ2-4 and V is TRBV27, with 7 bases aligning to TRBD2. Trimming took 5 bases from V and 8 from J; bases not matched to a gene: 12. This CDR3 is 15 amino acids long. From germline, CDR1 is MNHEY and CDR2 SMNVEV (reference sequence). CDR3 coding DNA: TGTGCCAGCAGTCCCTGGGAAGCGGGGATTGACATTCAGTACTTC. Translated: CASSPWEAGIDIQYF.

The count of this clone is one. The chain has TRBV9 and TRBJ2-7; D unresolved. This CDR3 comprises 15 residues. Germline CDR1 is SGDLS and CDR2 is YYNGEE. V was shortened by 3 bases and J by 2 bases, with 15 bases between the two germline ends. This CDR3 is CASSEGIGSTYEQYF. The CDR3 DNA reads TGTGCCAGCAGCGAAGGGATAGGCTCCACCTACGAGCAGTACTTC. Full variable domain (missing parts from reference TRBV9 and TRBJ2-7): DSGVTQTPKHLITATGQRVTLRCSPRSGDLSVYWYQQSLDQGLQFLIQYYNGEERAKGNILERFSAQQFPDLHSELNLSSLELGDSALYFCASSEGIGSTYEQYFGPGTRLTVT.

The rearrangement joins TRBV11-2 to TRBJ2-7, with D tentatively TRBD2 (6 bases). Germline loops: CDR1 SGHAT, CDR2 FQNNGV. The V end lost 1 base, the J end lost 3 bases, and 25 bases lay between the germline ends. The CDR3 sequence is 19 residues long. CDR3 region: CASSLGPGTGAIGVYEQYF. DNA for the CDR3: TGTGCCAGCAGCTTAGGCCCCGGGACTGGAGCTATTGGGGTCTACGAGCAGTACTTC.

CDR3 loop: CASSAGTSGSETQYF. The CDR3 coding sequence is TGTGCCAGCAGCGCGGGGACTAGCGGGTCGGAGACCCAGTACTTC. The chain links TRBV9 to TRBJ2-5; 12 positions agree with TRBD2. Trimming cost V 3 bases and J 5 bases; bases outside gene matches: 5. Germline V lookup: CDR1 SGDLS, CDR2 YYNGEE. CDR3 length equals 15 residues.

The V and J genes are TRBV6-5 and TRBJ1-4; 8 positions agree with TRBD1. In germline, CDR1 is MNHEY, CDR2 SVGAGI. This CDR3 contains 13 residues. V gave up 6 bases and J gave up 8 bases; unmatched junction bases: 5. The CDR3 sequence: CASSPDREEKLFF. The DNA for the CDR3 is TGTGCCAGCAGCCCGGACAGGGAGGAAAAACTGTTTTTT.

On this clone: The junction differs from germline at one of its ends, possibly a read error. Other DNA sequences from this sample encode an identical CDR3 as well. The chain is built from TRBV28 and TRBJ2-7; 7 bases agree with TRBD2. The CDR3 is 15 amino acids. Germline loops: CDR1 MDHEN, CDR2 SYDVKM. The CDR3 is CASNPNLGGTYEQYF. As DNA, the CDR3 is TGTGCCAGCAATCCCAATTTGGGGGGGACCTACGAACAGTACTTC.

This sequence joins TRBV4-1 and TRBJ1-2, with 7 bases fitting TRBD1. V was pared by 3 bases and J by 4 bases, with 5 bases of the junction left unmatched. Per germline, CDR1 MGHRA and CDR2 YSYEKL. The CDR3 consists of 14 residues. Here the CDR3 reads CASSQQTGPYGYTF. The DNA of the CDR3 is TGCGCCAGCAGCCAGCAGACAGGGCCCTATGGCTACACCTTC.

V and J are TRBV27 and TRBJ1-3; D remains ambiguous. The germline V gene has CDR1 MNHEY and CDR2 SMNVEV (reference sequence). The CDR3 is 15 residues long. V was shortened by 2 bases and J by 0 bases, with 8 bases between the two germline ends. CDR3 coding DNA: TGTGCCAGCAGTTTAATGGGCAGCTCTGGAAACACCATATATTTT. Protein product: CASSLMGSSGNTIYF.

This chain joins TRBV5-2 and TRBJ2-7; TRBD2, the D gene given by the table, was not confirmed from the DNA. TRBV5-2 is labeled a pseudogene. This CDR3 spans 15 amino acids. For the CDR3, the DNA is TGTGCCAGCAGCGCCCGTAGCGGGAGTAAGTACGAGCAGTACTTC. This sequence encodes CASSARSGSKYEQYF.